This TCR beta chain was sequenced in a study of T cells in Graves' hyperthyroidism and ophthalmopathy (dated by TCRdb to the late 2010s). Notes on the research overall: Peripheral blood samples were taken at initial diagnosis, before any treatment was given. The approximately 100 discovery patients were divided at random into training and test sets in a 7:3 ratio. The paper describes TCR Vbeta CDR3 sequencing of 140 or so peripheral blood samples, made up of about 41 ophthalmopathy patients, roughly 72 hyperthyroidism patients and some 17 progressor patients. Thyroid tissue and blood T-cell repertoires from several Graves' hyperthyroidism patients were also compared in the study. After blood sampling, hyperthyroidism patients were treated with methimazole at a starting dose of 30 mg daily, and ophthalmopathy patients were treated with high-dose intravenous methylprednisolone. TCR V-J signatures able to tell the groups apart were searched for in a discovery cohort of approximately 95 patients, of whom around 42 had Graves' ophthalmopathy and 55 to 60 had stable Graves' hyperthyroidism. Prospective prediction of ophthalmopathy was tested in an independent validation cohort consisting of roughly 20 hyperthyroidism patients and approximately 16 patients who later progressed to ophthalmopathy. General study outcomes and caveats: Sample size was not statistically predetermined, and blinding of investigators to group allocation was not performed. A model built on a 13 V-J signature distinguished ophthalmopathy from stable hyperthyroidism, reaching around 88% sensitivity and about 81% specificity in cross-validation and 80%/75% in testing. In validation, progression to ophthalmopathy was predicted by the model with roughly 71% sensitivity and 72.22% specificity, a median of about 6 months before onset. Most expanded thyroid clonotypes (frequency above 0.001) were also found in blood, which suggests that blood repertoires may mirror thyroid immune responses.

This clonotype was recorded at least ten times. Its antigen target is currently unknown. No base-level quality is on record; no much larger clone is a single base apart. Spanning cysteine to phenylalanine, the CDR3 consists of 14 amino acids. Only the CDR3 DNA is retained, 42 bases long and in frame from the first base. The CDR1 and CDR2 encoded by the germline V gene (reference sequence) are DFQATT and SNEGSKA. V lost 6 bases and J lost 2 bases; the stretch between them is 14 bases long. In the ophthalmopathy patients, disease was moderately to severely active, with a Clinical Activity Score of 3 or more, a NOSPECS grade of 4 or more, and a duration of less than 3 months. The study excluded patients with uncontrolled infections, other autoimmune diseases, pregnancy or lactation. Diagnoses were based on clinical symptoms, serum thyroxine and TRAb, thyroid ultrasound and orbital computed tomography. Ficoll-Paque density gradient centrifugation was used to isolate PBMCs from 9.5 to 10 ml of fresh peripheral blood. Total RNA was extracted using Trizol reagent, and RNA quality was assessed on an Agilent 2100 Bioanalyzer.

The TCR beta CDR3 regions were amplified from RNA transcripts. The TCR CDR3 was subjected to a first round of RT-PCR using the HTBI primer set and the Qiagen OneStep RT-PCR kit. A second multiplex PCR round built the libraries, followed by size selection and purification. Sequencing of the libraries was done on an Illumina HiSeq2000 using paired-end 100 bp reads. Processing in the source paper ran as follows. SOAPnuke was used to process the raw data, removing reads that contained adapters or uncalled bases, had a mean Phred below 15, or lacked an exact match to the constant primer or identifier. High-quality paired reads were merged using COPE v1.2.5, and each unique nucleotide sequence was defined as a clonotype. Clonotypes were aligned to IMGT TRBV, TRBD and TRBJ reference segments using MiTCR v1.1. The analysis was restricted to V-J combinations with a frequency above 0.0001, which together covered 99.2% of the repertoires. The TCS score was defined as F50 (clonal expansion) divided by E x V (chaos), with BLOSUM62-based TCRdist calculated between CDR3 peptides within each V-J. Welch's t-statistics and random forest reduced 500 to 650 V-J features to 10 to 15, which were used in a naive Bayes classifier (R e1071). TCRdb reran the public reads through fastp at Q25 and MiXCR, keeping productive beta chains. Rows matching on CDR3 protein sequence are summarized as one entry with the most common DNA and genes. The V and J calls were determined by TCRdb, not by the authors. The sample table shows more than 500,000 distinct CDR3 sequences, and around 16% are seen once. Clones ranked in the top ten supply about 29% of the sample.

This TCR came from a woman in her 30s with Graves' ophthalmopathy. The source material was blood. The chain joins TRBV20-1 to TRBJ2-1, and TRBD1 may be the D gene, going by 5 matching bases. CDR3 reads: CSAAQGRPYNEQFF. The nucleotide sequence reads TGCAGTGCCGCCCAGGGCCGTCCCTACAATGAGCAGTTCTTC.